Listed below are T cell receptor beta chains from one sample, sequenced in a study of blood T cell repertoires in COVID-19. Some clones are missing from TCRdb's copy, which holds only in-frame ones; the method was immunoSEQ multiplex PCR. The table has 200,000 or so clones, roughly 85% seen once. What was sequenced was peripheral blood. These receptors came from a man in his 60s with acute or convalescent COVID-19. CDR3s include the opening cysteine and the closing phenylalanine or tryptophan. A D gene is named only where the DNA matches it firmly. Some rows mark clone size as missing; the rest say once, few, many or name a class of expanded clone.

>.|TRBJ2-3|14|.|TRBV6-5
TGTGCCAGCAGAGACACAACTAGCACAGATACGCAGTATTTT
CASRDTTSTDTQYF
>TRBD1|TRBJ1-2|14|few|TRBV18
TGTGCCAGCTCACGAGGACAGGAGAACTATGGCTACACCTTC
CASSRGQENYGYTF
>.|TRBJ2-6|15|few|TRBV6-5
TGTGCCAGCAGCCAAGGGGTGGACGGGGCCAACGTCCTGACTTTC
CASSQGVDGANVLTF
>TRBD2|TRBJ2-7|17|.|TRBV27
TGTGCCAGCAGACACACCGGGACTAGCGGGAACTCCTACGAGCAGTACTTC
CASRHTGTSGNSYEQYF
>TRBD1|TRBJ2-7|15|.|TRBV5-6
TGTGCCAGCCGCCACAGGGGGGTTGTCTCCTACGAGCAGTACTTC
CASRHRGVVSYEQYF
>TRBD2|TRBJ2-2|16|.|TRBV12-5
TGTGCTAGTGGTTTGACTAGCGGGAAGGGCACCGGGGAGCTGTTTTTT
CASGLTSGKGTGELFF
>.|TRBJ2-7|15|.|TRBV30
TGTGCCTGGACCTCTCTCGCGGGACCGCCGGGGGAGCAGTACTTC
CAWTSLAGPPGEQYF
>.|TRBJ2-7|13|.|TRBV28
TGTGCCAGCACGGGGAGCAGATTCTACGAGCAGTACTTC
CASTGSRFYEQYF
>.|TRBJ2-4|14|.|TRBV3-1/TRBV3-2
TGTGCCTCGAGCTGGGGCGCCGCCAAAAACATTCAGTACTTC
CASSWGAAKNIQYF
>TRBD1|TRBJ1-1|12|.|TRBV7-9
TGTGCCAGCAGCCTAGGGACAGTTGAAGCTTTCTTT
CASSLGTVEAFF
>.|TRBJ2-7|15|.|TRBV11-2
TGTGCCAGCAGCTTAGAACCCCCGGGGGTCTACGAGCAGTACTTC
CASSLEPPGVYEQYF
>TRBD2|TRBJ2-7|15|.|TRBV11-2
TGTGCCAGCAGCTTAGTCGGGACTACCCAATACGAGCAGTACTTC
CASSLVGTTQYEQYF
>TRBD2|TRBJ2-7|15|.|TRBV6-1
TGTGCCAGCAGTGAGACTAGCGGGAGGTTCTACGAGCAGTACTTC
CASSETSGRFYEQYF
>.|TRBJ2-2|14|once|TRBV19
TGTGCCAGTCAAAAGGGACAAAACACCGGGGAGCTGTTTTTT
CASQKGQNTGELFF
>.|TRBJ1-6|13|.|TRBV27
TGTGCCAGCAGTTTACAGGGTCCGTCACCCCTCCACTTT
CASSLQGPSPLHF
>.|TRBJ1-3|17|.|TRBV28
TGTGCCAGCAGGAAAATTTTGGCACCACGTTCTGGAAACACCATATATTTT
CASRKILAPRSGNTIYF
>.|TRBJ1-5|15|.|TRBV27
TGTGCCAGCAGTCGACAGGTCCCTACAAATCAGCCCCAGCATTTT
CASSRQVPTNQPQHF
>.|TRBJ1-1|17|.|TRBV10-3
TGTGCCATCAGTGACCCGGGGGGCGCGGGCCGAGGGACTGAAGCTTTCTTT
CAISDPGGAGRGTEAFF
>TRBD2|TRBJ2-2|15|.|TRBV30
TGTGCCTGGAGTGGGTCGCCTAGCGGGACCGGGGAGCTGTTTTTT
CAWSGSPSGTGELFF
>TRBD2|TRBJ2-3|17|.|TRBV9
TGTGCCAGCAGCGTAGAGGGGTCGGTCGGGAGGATAGATACGCAGTATTTT
CASSVEGSVGRIDTQYF